These T cell receptor beta chains were read from a single sample in a study of cytomegalovirus exposure and HLA in healthy donors. The method was immunoSEQ multiplex PCR; TCRdb's version includes in-frame clones alone and lacks a portion of them. This sample has 100,000 to 150,000 clones, with 65% to 75% found just once. Sequencing used PBMCs. Receptor source: a man aged 35-49 years in good health and CMV-seropositive. Both conserved end residues are part of each CDR3. D genes are given only for firm matches. Only some rows state a clone size, as once, few, many or a class for expanded clones.

J gene: TRBJ2-7; D gene: NA; clone size: NA; V gene: TRBV7-7; CDR3 DNA: TGTGCTAGCAGCCGGGACTCCCTCACCGAGCAGTACTTC; CDR3 protein: CASSRDSLTEQYF
J gene: TRBJ1-5; D gene: NA; clone size: once; V gene: TRBV7-9; CDR3 DNA: TGTGCCAGCAGCTTTTCGGACATTTATAGCAATCAGCCCCAGCATTTT; CDR3 protein: CASSFSDIYSNQPQHF
J gene: TRBJ2-5; D gene: NA; clone size: NA; V gene: TRBV29-1; CDR3 DNA: TGCAGCGTCCTTGGCGGGACCCAGTACTTC; CDR3 protein: CSVLGGTQYF
J gene: TRBJ2-1; D gene: NA; clone size: few; V gene: TRBV18; CDR3 DNA: TGTGCCAGCTCGCCGCAGGGGAACTACAATGAGCAGTTCTTC; CDR3 protein: CASSPQGNYNEQFF
J gene: TRBJ1-1; D gene: NA; clone size: NA; V gene: TRBV19; CDR3 DNA: TGTGCCAGTAGTATTCAGGGAATGAGAACTGAAGCTTTCTTT; CDR3 protein: CASSIQGMRTEAFF
J gene: TRBJ1-3; D gene: NA; clone size: NA; V gene: TRBV7-2; CDR3 DNA: TGTGCCAGCAGCTCAAGCGGCGGCTCTGGAAACACCATATATTTT; CDR3 protein: CASSSSGGSGNTIYF
J gene: TRBJ2-1; D gene: NA; clone size: NA; V gene: TRBV28; CDR3 DNA: TGTGCCAGCAGGAAATACGGGACACGGGTTAGCTCCTACAATGAGCAGTTCTTC; CDR3 protein: CASRKYGTRVSSYNEQFF
J gene: TRBJ2-5; D gene: TRBD2; clone size: NA; V gene: TRBV12-5; CDR3 DNA: TGTGCTAGTGGTTCCGGGACTAGCGGGGGACAAGAGACCCAGTACTTC; CDR3 protein: CASGSGTSGGQETQYF
J gene: TRBJ2-2; D gene: TRBD2; clone size: NA; V gene: TRBV30; CDR3 DNA: TGTGCCTGGAGGCTAGCGGGGGGTCCCGGGGAGCTGTTTTTT; CDR3 protein: CAWRLAGGPGELFF
J gene: TRBJ2-2; D gene: NA; clone size: NA; V gene: TRBV5-4; CDR3 DNA: TGTGCCAGCAGCTTGGCCAGGTTTGCGAACACCGGGGAGCTGTTTTTT; CDR3 protein: CASSLARFANTGELFF
J gene: TRBJ2-1; D gene: TRBD2; clone size: NA; V gene: TRBV11-2; CDR3 DNA: TGTGCCAGCAGCTTAGTCCCAGCGGGGGGGCTAGGGAATGAGCAGTTCTTC; CDR3 protein: CASSLVPAGGLGNEQFF
J gene: TRBJ1-5; D gene: TRBD1; clone size: once; V gene: TRBV7-9; CDR3 DNA: TGTGCCAGCAGCTTCGGACAGGGGAAGCAGCCCCAGCATTTT; CDR3 protein: CASSFGQGKQPQHF
J gene: TRBJ1-1; D gene: NA; clone size: few; V gene: TRBV30; CDR3 DNA: TGTGCCTGGAGAGCCCCAGGCTCGAACACTGAAGCTTTCTTT; CDR3 protein: CAWRAPGSNTEAFF
J gene: TRBJ2-3; D gene: NA; clone size: NA; V gene: TRBV9; CDR3 DNA: TGTGCCAGCAGCGTCGGAGGGGGGGCGGCAGATACGCAGTATTTT; CDR3 protein: CASSVGGGAADTQYF
J gene: TRBJ2-2; D gene: TRBD2; clone size: NA; V gene: TRBV4-1; CDR3 DNA: TGCGCCAGCAGCCAGGGGGGCGGGGGGACGAACACCGGGGAGCTGTTTTTT; CDR3 protein: CASSQGGGGTNTGELFF
J gene: TRBJ1-1; D gene: NA; clone size: NA; V gene: TRBV2; CDR3 DNA: TGTGCCAGCAGCCACAGGAACACTGAAGCTTTCTTT; CDR3 protein: CASSHRNTEAFF
J gene: TRBJ2-3; D gene: TRBD2; clone size: NA; V gene: TRBV9; CDR3 DNA: TGTGCCAGCGGTTGGACTAGCGGGAGGGCCGCCGATACGCAGTATTTT; CDR3 protein: CASGWTSGRAADTQYF
J gene: TRBJ2-1; D gene: TRBD2; clone size: NA; V gene: TRBV7-3; CDR3 DNA: TGTGCCAGCAGCGCCGGACTAGGGAATGAGCAGTTCTTC; CDR3 protein: CASSAGLGNEQFF
J gene: TRBJ1-1; D gene: NA; clone size: NA; V gene: TRBV5-4; CDR3 DNA: TGTGCCAGCAGCCGACAGGAGATCAACACTGAAGCTTTCTTT; CDR3 protein: CASSRQEINTEAFF
J gene: TRBJ1-5; D gene: TRBD1; clone size: NA; V gene: TRBV2; CDR3 DNA: TGTGCCAGCAGTGAAGGGCAGGGGGGTCAGCCCCAGCATTTT; CDR3 protein: CASSEGQGGQPQHF
J gene: TRBJ2-3; D gene: TRBD2; clone size: NA; V gene: TRBV18; CDR3 DNA: TGTGCCAGCTCACCACCGGCGGGGGAAACCACAGATACGCAGTATTTT; CDR3 protein: CASSPPAGETTDTQYF
J gene: TRBJ1-1; D gene: NA; clone size: NA; V gene: TRBV10-3; CDR3 DNA: TGTGCCATCAGGAGGGGGGGGGCCAGCACTGAAGCTTTCTTT; CDR3 protein: CAIRRGGASTEAFF
J gene: TRBJ1-6; D gene: NA; clone size: many; V gene: TRBV5-5; CDR3 DNA: TGTGCCAGCAGCTTGAGTTCGGGGAATAATTCACCCCTCCACTTT; CDR3 protein: CASSLSSGNNSPLHF
J gene: TRBJ2-7; D gene: NA; clone size: NA; V gene: TRBV13; CDR3 DNA: TGTGCCAGCAGCCCGAGCTCCTACGAGCAGTACTTC; CDR3 protein: CASSPSSYEQYF
J gene: TRBJ1-4; D gene: NA; clone size: few; V gene: TRBV21-1; CDR3 DNA: TGTGCCAGCAGCAAAACCCCGGATGAAAAACTGTTTTTT; CDR3 protein: CASSKTPDEKLFF
J gene: TRBJ1-3; D gene: NA; clone size: NA; V gene: TRBV30; CDR3 DNA: TGTGCCTGGAGTTTGGGCAACTCTGGAAACACCATATATTTT; CDR3 protein: CAWSLGNSGNTIYF
J gene: TRBJ1-2; D gene: TRBD1; clone size: NA; V gene: TRBV6-5; CDR3 DNA: TGTGCCAGCAGAGAGGACAGGGTCTATGGCTACACCTTC; CDR3 protein: CASREDRVYGYTF
J gene: TRBJ2-1; D gene: NA; clone size: NA; V gene: TRBV11-2; CDR3 DNA: TGTGCCAGCAGCAAAACCCTAGACTACAATGAGCAGTTCTTC; CDR3 protein: CASSKTLDYNEQFF
J gene: TRBJ2-7; D gene: TRBD1; clone size: NA; V gene: TRBV10-3; CDR3 DNA: TGTGCCAGCAATAGCCCTCCCCAGGGGGAAGTCTACGAGCAGTACTTC; CDR3 protein: CASNSPPQGEVYEQYF
J gene: TRBJ2-1; D gene: NA; clone size: NA; V gene: TRBV7-8; CDR3 DNA: TGTGCCAGCAGCTTACTCCGGAGCTCCTACAATGAGCAGTTCTTC; CDR3 protein: CASSLLRSSYNEQFF
J gene: TRBJ2-7; D gene: TRBD1; clone size: NA; V gene: TRBV7-8; CDR3 DNA: TGTGCCAGCAGCTTATTGGGACAGATTAAATCCGAGCAGTACTTC; CDR3 protein: CASSLLGQIKSEQYF
J gene: TRBJ2-7; D gene: TRBD2; clone size: NA; V gene: TRBV28; CDR3 DNA: TGTGCCAGCAGTTTTAGGCTAGCGGGGTCCTACGAGCAGTACTTC; CDR3 protein: CASSFRLAGSYEQYF
J gene: TRBJ2-2; D gene: TRBD1; clone size: few; V gene: TRBV6-5; CDR3 DNA: TGTGCCAGCAGTTACGACAGGGGAGGTCCCGGGGAGCTGTTTTTT; CDR3 protein: CASSYDRGGPGELFF
J gene: TRBJ2-2; D gene: TRBD2; clone size: NA; V gene: TRBV11-3; CDR3 DNA: TGTGCCAGCAGCTTAGAAGGGACTAGAGGCACCGGGGAGCTGTTTTTT; CDR3 protein: CASSLEGTRGTGELFF
J gene: TRBJ2-5; D gene: NA; clone size: NA; V gene: TRBV6-1; CDR3 DNA: TGTGCCACTCCAGGGAAGGGTGCCGAGACCCAGTACTTC; CDR3 protein: CATPGKGAETQYF
J gene: TRBJ2-2; D gene: NA; clone size: NA; V gene: TRBV7-2; CDR3 DNA: TGTGCCAGCAGCTTTGGGCGGGGCCCCAACACCGGGGAGCTGTTTTTT; CDR3 protein: CASSFGRGPNTGELFF
J gene: TRBJ2-7; D gene: TRBD2; clone size: few; V gene: TRBV19; CDR3 DNA: TGTGCCAGTAGTATCCAACTAGCGGGAGTTGAGCAGTACTTC; CDR3 protein: CASSIQLAGVEQYF
J gene: TRBJ1-1; D gene: NA; clone size: few; V gene: TRBV10-3; CDR3 DNA: TGTGCCATCAGTGAGAGGACGGACTTCGAAGCTTTCTTT; CDR3 protein: CAISERTDFEAFF
J gene: TRBJ2-5; D gene: TRBD2; clone size: NA; V gene: TRBV28; CDR3 DNA: TGTGCCAGCAGACTAGCGGGAGGTGAGACCCAGTACTTC; CDR3 protein: CASRLAGGETQYF
J gene: TRBJ1-2; D gene: NA; clone size: NA; V gene: TRBV15; CDR3 DNA: TGTGCCACCAGCAGAGAGTTTCGGACAGACCCCTATGGCTACACCTTC; CDR3 protein: CATSREFRTDPYGYTF
J gene: TRBJ2-1; D gene: NA; clone size: NA; V gene: TRBV6-1; CDR3 DNA: TGTGCCAGCTCCGGGGGAGCCAGGGGGGTGGGTGAGCAGTTCTTC; CDR3 protein: CASSGGARGVGEQFF
J gene: TRBJ2-6; D gene: NA; clone size: once; V gene: TRBV19; CDR3 DNA: TGTGCCAGTAGTGTAGACGGGGGATTCGTCTCTGGGGCCAACGTCCTGACTTTC; CDR3 protein: CASSVDGGFVSGANVLTF
J gene: TRBJ2-5; D gene: NA; clone size: NA; V gene: TRBV25-1; CDR3 DNA: TGTGCCAGCAGTGAGGGAGGCCAAGAGACCCAGTACTTC; CDR3 protein: CASSEGGQETQYF
J gene: TRBJ1-1; D gene: NA; clone size: NA; V gene: TRBV30; CDR3 DNA: TGTGCCTCGGTCCCCCAGGCAGGGCTCGAGACTGAAGCTTTCTTT; CDR3 protein: CASVPQAGLETEAFF
J gene: TRBJ1-4; D gene: TRBD1; clone size: NA; V gene: TRBV15; CDR3 DNA: TGTGCCACCAGCAGGGGGACAGGGGATGAAAAACTGTTTTTT; CDR3 protein: CATSRGTGDEKLFF
J gene: TRBJ2-3; D gene: TRBD2; clone size: NA; V gene: TRBV5-5; CDR3 DNA: TGTGCCAGCAGCTTCACACTAGCGGCCGCGTCCTGGGCAGATACGCAGTATTTT; CDR3 protein: CASSFTLAAASWADTQYF
J gene: TRBJ1-2; D gene: TRBD1; clone size: NA; V gene: TRBV6-1; CDR3 DNA: TGTGCCAGCAGGTGGACAGGGGAGGATGGCTACACCTTC; CDR3 protein: CASRWTGEDGYTF
J gene: TRBJ1-2; D gene: TRBD1; clone size: NA; V gene: TRBV9; CDR3 DNA: TGTGCCAGCAGCGTAGTAGAGGGGGCTGGAGGCTACACCTTC; CDR3 protein: CASSVVEGAGGYTF
J gene: TRBJ1-4; D gene: TRBD1; clone size: NA; V gene: TRBV6-6; CDR3 DNA: TGTGCCAGCAGCCCGGGGGACAGTAACGAAAAACTGTTTTTT; CDR3 protein: CASSPGDSNEKLFF
J gene: TRBJ2-3; D gene: TRBD2; clone size: NA; V gene: TRBV9; CDR3 DNA: TGTGCCAGCAGCGTAGCTTTCCGTCAGGTGGCCCGAGCGGGAACGCACACAGATACGCAGTATTTT; CDR3 protein: CASSVAFRQVARAGTHTDTQYF
J gene: TRBJ1-1; D gene: NA; clone size: NA; V gene: TRBV6-5; CDR3 DNA: TGTGCCAGCAGTTACATTCAGGGGGAAGCTTTCTTT; CDR3 protein: CASSYIQGEAFF
J gene: TRBJ1-4; D gene: NA; clone size: NA; V gene: TRBV7-2; CDR3 DNA: TGTGCCAGCAGATACAGTAATGAAAAACTGTTTTTT; CDR3 protein: CASRYSNEKLFF
J gene: TRBJ2-1; D gene: NA; clone size: few; V gene: TRBV7-8; CDR3 DNA: TGTGCCAGCAGCTCGAAATTTTTTCAGGGTGGAACGGACAATGAGCAGTTCTTC; CDR3 protein: CASSSKFFQGGTDNEQFF
J gene: TRBJ2-3; D gene: TRBD1; clone size: NA; V gene: TRBV5-6; CDR3 DNA: TGTGCCAGCAGCCCGGGACAGACCACAGATACGCAGTATTTT; CDR3 protein: CASSPGQTTDTQYF